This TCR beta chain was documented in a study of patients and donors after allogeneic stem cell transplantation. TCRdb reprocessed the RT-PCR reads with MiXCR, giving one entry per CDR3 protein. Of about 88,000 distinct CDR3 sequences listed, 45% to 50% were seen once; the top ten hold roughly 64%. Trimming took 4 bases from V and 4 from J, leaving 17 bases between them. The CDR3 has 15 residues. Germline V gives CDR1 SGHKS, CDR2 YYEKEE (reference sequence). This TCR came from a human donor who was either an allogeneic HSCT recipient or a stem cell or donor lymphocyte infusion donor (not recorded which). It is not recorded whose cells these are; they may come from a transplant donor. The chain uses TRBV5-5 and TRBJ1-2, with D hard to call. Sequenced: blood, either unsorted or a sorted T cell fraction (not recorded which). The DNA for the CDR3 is TGTGCCAGCAGCCCCATGGCCAGCAACCCCTATGGCTACACCTTC. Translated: CASSPMASNPYGYTF.